What follows is one T cell receptor (beta chain) and its context. The same CDR3 can be traced to other DNA sequences in this sample. In the naive CD8 group, cells lacked CD45RO and were positively selected for CCR7, so terminally differentiated effector memory CD45RA+ cells were left out. The V gene's germline CDR1 is SGDLS and CDR2 YYNGEE. The CDR3 sequence is 15 residues long. Trimming cost V 0 bases and J 0 bases; bases outside gene matches: 1. The repertoire was sequenced with immunoSEQ multiplex PCR; TCRdb's copy has only in-frame clones and lacks some. Of nearly 2 million clones listed, less than 95% are singletons. This sample stems from a study of shared clonotypes between healthy human individuals.

The TCR comes from a man younger than 35 in good health. The sample taken for sequencing was naive CD8+ T cells sorted from blood. The rearrangement uses TRBV9 and TRBJ2-3, with 7 bases aligning to TRBD2. The CDR3 DNA sequence: TGTGCCAGCAGCGTAGCTAGCGGAAGCACAGATACGCAGTATTTT. As protein: CASSVASGSTDTQYF.